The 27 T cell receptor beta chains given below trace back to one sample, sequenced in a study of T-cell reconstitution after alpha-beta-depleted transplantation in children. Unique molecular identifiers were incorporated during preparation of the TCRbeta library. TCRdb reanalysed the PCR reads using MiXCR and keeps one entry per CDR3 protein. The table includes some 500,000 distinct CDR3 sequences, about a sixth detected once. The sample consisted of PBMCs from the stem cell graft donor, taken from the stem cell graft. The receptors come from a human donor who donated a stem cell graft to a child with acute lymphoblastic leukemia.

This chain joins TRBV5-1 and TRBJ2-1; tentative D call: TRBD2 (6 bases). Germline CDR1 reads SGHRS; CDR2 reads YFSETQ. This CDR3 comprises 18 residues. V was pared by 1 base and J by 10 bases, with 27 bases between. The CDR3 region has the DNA TGCGCCAGCAGCTTGACCGGGTGCGGGCTAGCGACCTGCTCGGAGCAGTTCTTC. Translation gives CASSLTGCGLATCSEQFF.

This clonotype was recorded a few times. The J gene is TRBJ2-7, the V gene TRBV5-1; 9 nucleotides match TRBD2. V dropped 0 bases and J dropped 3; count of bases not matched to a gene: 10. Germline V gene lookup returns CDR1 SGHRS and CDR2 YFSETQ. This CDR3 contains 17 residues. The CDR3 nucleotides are TGCGCCAGCAGCTTGGCCAAGGTAGCGGGAGATAACTACGAGCAGTACTTC. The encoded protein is CASSLAKVAGDNYEQYF.

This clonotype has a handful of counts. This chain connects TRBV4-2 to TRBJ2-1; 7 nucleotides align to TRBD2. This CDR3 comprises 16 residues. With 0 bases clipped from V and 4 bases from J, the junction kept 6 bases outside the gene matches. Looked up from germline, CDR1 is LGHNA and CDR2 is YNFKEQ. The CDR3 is CASSQDEGLEYNEQFF. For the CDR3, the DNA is TGTGCCAGCAGCCAAGATGAAGGACTAGAGTACAATGAGCAGTTCTTC.

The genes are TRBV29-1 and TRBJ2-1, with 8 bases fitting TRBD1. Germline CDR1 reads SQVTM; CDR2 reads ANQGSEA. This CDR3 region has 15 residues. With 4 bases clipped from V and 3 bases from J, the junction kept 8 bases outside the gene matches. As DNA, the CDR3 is TGCAGCGTTGGGGCCGACAGGGGCCTCTACAATGAGCAGTTCTTC. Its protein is CSVGADRGLYNEQFF.

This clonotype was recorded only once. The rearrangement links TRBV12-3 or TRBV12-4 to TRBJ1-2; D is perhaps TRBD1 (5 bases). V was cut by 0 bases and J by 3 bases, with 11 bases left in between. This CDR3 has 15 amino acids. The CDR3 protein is CASSLAPGDDYGYTF. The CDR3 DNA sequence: TGTGCCAGCAGTTTAGCGCCGGGGGATGACTATGGCTACACCTTC.

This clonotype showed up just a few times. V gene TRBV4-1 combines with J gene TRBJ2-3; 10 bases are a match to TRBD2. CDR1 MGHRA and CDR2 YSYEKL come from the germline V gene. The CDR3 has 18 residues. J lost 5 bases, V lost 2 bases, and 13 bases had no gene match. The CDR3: CASSQSPGASGSLDTQYF. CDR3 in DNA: TGCGCCAGCAGCCAAAGCCCGGGGGCTAGCGGGAGTTTAGATACGCAGTATTTT.

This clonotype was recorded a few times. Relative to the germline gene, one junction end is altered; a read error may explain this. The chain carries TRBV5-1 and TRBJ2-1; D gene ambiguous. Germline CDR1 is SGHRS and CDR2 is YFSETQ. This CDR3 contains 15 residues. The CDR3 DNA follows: TGTGCCAGCAGCTTGTCGGCAGGAACCTACAATGAGCAGTTCTTC. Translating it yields CASSLSAGTYNEQFF.

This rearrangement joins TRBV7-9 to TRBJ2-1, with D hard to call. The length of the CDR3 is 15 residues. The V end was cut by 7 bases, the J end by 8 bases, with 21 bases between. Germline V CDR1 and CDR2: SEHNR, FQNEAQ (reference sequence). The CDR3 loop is CASNLPVAAPDEQFF. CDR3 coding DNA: TGTGCCAGCAACCTCCCCGTCGCCGCCCCGGATGAGCAGTTCTTC.

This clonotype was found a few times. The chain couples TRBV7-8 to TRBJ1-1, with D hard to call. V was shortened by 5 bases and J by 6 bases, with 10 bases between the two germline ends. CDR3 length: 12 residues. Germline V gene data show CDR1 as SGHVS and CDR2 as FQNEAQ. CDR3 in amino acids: CASSPAVAEAFF. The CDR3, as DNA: TGTGCCAGCAGCCCAGCGGTCGCTGAAGCTTTCTTT.

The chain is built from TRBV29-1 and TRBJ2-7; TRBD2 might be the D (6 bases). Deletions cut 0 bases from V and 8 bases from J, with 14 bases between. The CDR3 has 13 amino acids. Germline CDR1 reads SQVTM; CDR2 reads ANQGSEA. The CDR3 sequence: CSVEDPEAGQQYF. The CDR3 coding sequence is TGCAGCGTTGAAGATCCGGAGGCGGGGCAGCAGTACTTC.

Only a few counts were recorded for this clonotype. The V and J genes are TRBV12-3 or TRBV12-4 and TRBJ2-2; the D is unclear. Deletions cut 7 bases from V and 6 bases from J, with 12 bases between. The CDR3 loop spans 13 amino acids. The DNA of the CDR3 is TGTGCCAGCACCCCGTCAACCCCCGGGGAGCTGTTTTTT. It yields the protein CASTPSTPGELFF.

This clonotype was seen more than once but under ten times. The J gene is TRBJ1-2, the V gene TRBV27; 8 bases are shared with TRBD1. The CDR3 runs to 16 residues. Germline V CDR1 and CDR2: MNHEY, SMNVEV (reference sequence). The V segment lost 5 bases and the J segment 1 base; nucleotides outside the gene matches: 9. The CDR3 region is CASSPGWDRINYGYTF. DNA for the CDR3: TGTGCCAGCAGTCCCGGGTGGGACAGGATTAACTATGGCTACACCTTC.

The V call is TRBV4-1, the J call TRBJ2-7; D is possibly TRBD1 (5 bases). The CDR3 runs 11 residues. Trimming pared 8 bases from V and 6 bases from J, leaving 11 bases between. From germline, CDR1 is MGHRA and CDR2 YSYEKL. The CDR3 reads CASGQGSEQYF. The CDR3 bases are TGCGCCAGCGGGCAGGGATCCGAGCAGTACTTC.

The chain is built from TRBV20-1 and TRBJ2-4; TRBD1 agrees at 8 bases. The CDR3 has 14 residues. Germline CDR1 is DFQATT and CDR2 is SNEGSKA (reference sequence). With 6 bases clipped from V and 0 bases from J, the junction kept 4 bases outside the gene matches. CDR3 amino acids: CSAGTGVAKNIQYF. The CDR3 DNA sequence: TGCAGTGCAGGGACAGGAGTAGCCAAAAACATTCAGTACTTC.

The CDR3 here is CAISESSPRNYGYTF. Written as DNA, the CDR3 is TGTGCCATCAGTGAGTCTAGCCCCAGAAACTATGGCTACACCTTC. The chain has TRBV10-3 and TRBJ1-2; D is unresolved. CDR1 and CDR2 from the germline V gene are ENHRY and SYGVKD. V lost 0 bases, J lost 2 bases, and 10 bases lay in between. The length of the CDR3 is 15 residues.

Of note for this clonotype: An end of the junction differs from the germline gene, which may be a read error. In DNA, the CDR3 is TGTGCCAGCAGTCCCGGGACTTTT. Translation gives CASSPGTF. The chain has TRBV12-3 or TRBV12-4 and TRBJ1-1; weak D call: TRBD1 (5 bases). The CDR3 totals 8 residues.

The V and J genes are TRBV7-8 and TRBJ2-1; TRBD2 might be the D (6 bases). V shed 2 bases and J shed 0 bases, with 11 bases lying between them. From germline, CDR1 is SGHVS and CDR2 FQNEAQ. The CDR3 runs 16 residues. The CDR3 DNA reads TGTGCCAGCAGCTTATTCCTAGCGAGCTCCTACAATGAGCAGTTCTTC. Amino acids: CASSLFLASSYNEQFF. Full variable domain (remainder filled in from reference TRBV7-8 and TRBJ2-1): GAGVSQSPRYKVAKRGQDVALRCDPISGHVSLFWYQQALGQGPEFLTYFQNEAQLDKSGLPSDRFFAERPEGSVSTLKIQRTQQEDSAVYLCASSLFLASSYNEQFFGPGTRLTVL.

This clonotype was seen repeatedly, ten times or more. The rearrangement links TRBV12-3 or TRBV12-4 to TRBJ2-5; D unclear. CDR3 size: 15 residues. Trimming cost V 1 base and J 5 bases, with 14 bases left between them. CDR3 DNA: TGTGCCAGCAGTTTAGGTGTCAGACGAAGGGAGACCCAGTACTTC. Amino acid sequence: CASSLGVRRRETQYF.

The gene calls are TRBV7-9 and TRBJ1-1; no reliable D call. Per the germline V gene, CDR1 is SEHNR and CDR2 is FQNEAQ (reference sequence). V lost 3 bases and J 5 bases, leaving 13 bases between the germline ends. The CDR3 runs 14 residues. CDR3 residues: CASSLSRVRTEAFF. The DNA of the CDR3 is TGTGCCAGCAGCTTGTCTAGGGTGAGGACTGAAGCTTTCTTT.

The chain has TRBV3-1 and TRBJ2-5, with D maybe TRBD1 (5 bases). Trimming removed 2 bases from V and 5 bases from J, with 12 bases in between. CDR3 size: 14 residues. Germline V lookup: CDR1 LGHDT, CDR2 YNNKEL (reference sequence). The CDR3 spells CASSQSGHGETQYF. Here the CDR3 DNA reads TGTGCCAGCAGCCAAAGTGGACACGGGGAGACCCAGTACTTC.

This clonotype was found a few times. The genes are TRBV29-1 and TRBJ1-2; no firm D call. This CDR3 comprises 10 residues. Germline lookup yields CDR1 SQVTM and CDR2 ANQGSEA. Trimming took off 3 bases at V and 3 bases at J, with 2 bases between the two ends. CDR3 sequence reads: CSVDHYGYTF. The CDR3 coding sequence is TGCAGCGTTGACCACTATGGCTACACCTTC.

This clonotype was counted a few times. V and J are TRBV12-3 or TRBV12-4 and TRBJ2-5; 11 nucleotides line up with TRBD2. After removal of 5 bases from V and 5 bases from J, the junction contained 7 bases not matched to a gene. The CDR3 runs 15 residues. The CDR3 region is CASSGTGTSGETQYF. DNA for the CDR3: TGTGCCAGCAGTGGTACAGGGACTAGCGGCGAGACCCAGTACTTC.

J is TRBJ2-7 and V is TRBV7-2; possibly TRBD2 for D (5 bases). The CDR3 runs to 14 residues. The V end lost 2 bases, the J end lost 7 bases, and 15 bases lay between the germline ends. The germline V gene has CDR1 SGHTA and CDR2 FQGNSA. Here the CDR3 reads CASSLRGSAREQYF. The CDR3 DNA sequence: TGTGCCAGCAGCTTAAGAGGGAGTGCTCGAGAGCAGTACTTC.

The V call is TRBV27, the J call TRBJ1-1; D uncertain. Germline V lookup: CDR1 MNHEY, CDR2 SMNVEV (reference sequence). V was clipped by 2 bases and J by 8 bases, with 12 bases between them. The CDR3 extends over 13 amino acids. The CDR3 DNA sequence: TGTGCCAGCAGTTTAATGGGGTCGGGGGAAGCTTTCTTT. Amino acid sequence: CASSLMGSGEAFF.

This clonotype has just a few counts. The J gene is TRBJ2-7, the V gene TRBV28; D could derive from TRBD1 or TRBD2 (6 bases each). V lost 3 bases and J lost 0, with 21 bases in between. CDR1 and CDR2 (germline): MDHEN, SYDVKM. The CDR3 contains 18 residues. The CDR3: CASSLESRWGALSYEQYF. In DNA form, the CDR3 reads TGTGCCAGCAGTTTGGAATCCAGGTGGGGGGCGCTCTCCTACGAGCAGTACTTC.

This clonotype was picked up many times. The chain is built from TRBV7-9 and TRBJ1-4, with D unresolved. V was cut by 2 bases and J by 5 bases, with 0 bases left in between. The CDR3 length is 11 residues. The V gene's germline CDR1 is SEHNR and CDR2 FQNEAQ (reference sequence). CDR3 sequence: CASSLNEKLFF. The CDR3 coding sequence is TGTGCCAGCAGCTTAAATGAAAAACTGTTTTTT.

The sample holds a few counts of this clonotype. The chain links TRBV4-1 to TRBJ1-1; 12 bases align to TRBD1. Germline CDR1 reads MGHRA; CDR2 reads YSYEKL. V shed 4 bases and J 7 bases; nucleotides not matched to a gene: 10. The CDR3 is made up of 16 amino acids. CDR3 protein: CASSRGTGGRGSEAFF. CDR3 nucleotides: TGCGCCAGCAGCCGTGGGACAGGGGGCAGAGGAAGTGAAGCTTTCTTT.